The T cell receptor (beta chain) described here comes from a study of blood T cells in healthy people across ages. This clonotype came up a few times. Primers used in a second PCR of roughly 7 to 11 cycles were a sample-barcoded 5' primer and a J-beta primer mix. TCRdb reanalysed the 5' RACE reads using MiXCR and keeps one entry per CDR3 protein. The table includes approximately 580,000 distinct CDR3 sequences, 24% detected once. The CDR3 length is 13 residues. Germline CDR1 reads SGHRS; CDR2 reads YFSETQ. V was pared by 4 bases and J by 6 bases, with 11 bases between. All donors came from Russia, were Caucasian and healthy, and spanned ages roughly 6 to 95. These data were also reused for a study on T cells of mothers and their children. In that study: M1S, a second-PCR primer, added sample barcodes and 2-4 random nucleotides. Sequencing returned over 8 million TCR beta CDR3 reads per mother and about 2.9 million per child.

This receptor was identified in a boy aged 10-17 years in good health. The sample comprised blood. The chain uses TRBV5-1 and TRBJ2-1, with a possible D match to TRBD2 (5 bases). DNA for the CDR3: TGCGCCAGCAGCGGACTCGTAGGCAATGAGCAGTTCTTC. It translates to CASSGLVGNEQFF.